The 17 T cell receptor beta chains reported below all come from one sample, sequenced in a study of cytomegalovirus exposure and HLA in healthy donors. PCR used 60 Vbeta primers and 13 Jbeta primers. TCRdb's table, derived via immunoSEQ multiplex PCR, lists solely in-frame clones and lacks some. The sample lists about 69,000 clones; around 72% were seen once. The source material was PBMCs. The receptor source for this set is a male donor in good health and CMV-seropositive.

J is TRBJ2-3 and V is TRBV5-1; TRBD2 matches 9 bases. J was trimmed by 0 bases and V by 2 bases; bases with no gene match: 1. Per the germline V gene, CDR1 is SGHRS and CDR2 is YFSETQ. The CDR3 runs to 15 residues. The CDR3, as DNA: TGCGCCAGCAGCTTAGGACTAGCGAGCACAGATACGCAGTATTTT. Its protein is CASSLGLASTDTQYF.

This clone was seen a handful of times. CDR3 amino acids: CASSPRLADYEQFF. In DNA, the CDR3 is TGTGCCAGCAGCCCAAGACTAGCGGACTATGAGCAGTTCTTC. The genes are TRBV9 and TRBJ2-1; TRBD2 matches 9 bases. The germline CDR1 and CDR2 sequences are SGDLS and YYNGEE. The CDR3 runs 14 residues. Unmatched junction bases numbered 7, after V lost 4 bases and J lost 8 bases.

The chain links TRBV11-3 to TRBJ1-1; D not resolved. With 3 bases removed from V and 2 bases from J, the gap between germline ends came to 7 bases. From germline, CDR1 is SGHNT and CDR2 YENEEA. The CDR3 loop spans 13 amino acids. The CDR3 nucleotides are TGTGCCAGCAGCTTCGGGAAAAACACTGAAGCTTTCTTT. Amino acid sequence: CASSFGKNTEAFF.

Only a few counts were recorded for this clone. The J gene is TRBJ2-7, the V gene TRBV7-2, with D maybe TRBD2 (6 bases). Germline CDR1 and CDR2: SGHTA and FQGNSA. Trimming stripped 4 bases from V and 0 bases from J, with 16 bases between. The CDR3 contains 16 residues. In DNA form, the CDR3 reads TGTGCCAGCAGCTCCACCGGGACTCAAAGCTCCTACGAGCAGTACTTC. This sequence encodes CASSSTGTQSSYEQYF.

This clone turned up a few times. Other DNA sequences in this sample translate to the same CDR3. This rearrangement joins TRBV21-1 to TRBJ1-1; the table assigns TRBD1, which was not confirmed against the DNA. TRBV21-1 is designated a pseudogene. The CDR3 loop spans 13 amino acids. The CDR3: CASSDRKNTEAFF. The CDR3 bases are TGTGCCAGCAGTGACAGGAAGAACACTGAAGCTTTCTTT.

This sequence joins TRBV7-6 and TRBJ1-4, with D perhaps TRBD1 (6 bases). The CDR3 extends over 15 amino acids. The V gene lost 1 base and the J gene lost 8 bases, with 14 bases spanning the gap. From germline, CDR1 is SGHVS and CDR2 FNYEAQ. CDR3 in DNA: TGTGCCAGCAGCTTAGAGCCAGGGGCGTCCGAAAAACTGTTTTTT. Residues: CASSLEPGASEKLFF.

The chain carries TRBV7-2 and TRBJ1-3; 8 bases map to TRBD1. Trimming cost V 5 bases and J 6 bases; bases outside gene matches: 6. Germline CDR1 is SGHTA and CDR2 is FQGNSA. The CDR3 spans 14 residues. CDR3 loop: CASSLDRALNTIYF. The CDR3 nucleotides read TGTGCCAGCAGCCTGGACAGGGCGCTAAACACCATATATTTT. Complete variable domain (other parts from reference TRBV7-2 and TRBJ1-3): GAGVSQSPSNKVTEKGKDVELRCDPISGHTALYWYRQSLGQGLEFLIYFQGNSAPDKSGLPSDRFSAERTGGSVSTLTIQRTQQEDSAVYLCASSLDRALNTIYFGEGSWLTVV.

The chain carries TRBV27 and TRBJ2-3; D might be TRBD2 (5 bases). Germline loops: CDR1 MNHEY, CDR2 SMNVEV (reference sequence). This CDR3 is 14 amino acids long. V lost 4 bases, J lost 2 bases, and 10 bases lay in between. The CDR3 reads CASSSSGSTDTQYF. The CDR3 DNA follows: TGTGCCAGCAGTTCCTCGGGATCCACAGATACGCAGTATTTT.

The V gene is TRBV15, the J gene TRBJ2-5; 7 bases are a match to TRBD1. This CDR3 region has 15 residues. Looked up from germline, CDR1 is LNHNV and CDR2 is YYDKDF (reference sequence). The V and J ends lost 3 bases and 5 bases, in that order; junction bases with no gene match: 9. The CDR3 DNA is TGTGCCACCAGCAGCCTGACAGGGCCGGCGGAGACCCAGTACTTC. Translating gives CATSSLTGPAETQYF. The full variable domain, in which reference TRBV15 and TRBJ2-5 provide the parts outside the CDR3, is DAMVIQNPRYQVTQFGKPVTLSCSQTLNHNVMYWYQQKSSQAPKLLFHYYDKDFNNEADTPDNFQSRRPNTSFCFLDIRSPGLGDTAMYLCATSSLTGPAETQYFGPGTRLLVL.

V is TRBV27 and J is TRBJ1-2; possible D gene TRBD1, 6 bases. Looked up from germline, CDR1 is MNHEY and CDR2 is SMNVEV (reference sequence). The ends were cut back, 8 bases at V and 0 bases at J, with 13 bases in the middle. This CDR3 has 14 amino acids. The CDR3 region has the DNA TGTGCCAGCGGTCCGCGGACAGCTAACTATGGCTACACCTTC. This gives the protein CASGPRTANYGYTF.

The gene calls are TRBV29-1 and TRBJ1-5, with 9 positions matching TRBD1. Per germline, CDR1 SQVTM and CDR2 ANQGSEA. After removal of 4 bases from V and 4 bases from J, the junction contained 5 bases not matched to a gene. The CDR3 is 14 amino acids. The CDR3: CSVGEGTGNQPQHF. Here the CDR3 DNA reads TGCAGCGTTGGTGAAGGGACAGGGAATCAGCCCCAGCATTTT.

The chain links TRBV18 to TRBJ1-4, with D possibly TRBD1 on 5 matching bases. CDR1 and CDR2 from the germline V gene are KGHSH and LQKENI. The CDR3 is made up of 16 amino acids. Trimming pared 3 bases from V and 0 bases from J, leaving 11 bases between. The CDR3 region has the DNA TGTGCCAGCTCACCTCAACCAGGGTCAACTAATGAAAAACTGTTTTTT. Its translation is CASSPQPGSTNEKLFF.

The CDR3 loop is CASSQVIGAGTEAFF. Here the CDR3 DNA reads TGCGCCAGCAGCCAAGTAATAGGGGCAGGAACTGAAGCTTTCTTT. V gene TRBV4-1 combines with J gene TRBJ1-1; a possible D gene is TRBD1 (5 bases). Trimming cost V 1 base and J 5 bases, with 14 bases left between them. CDR1 and CDR2 from the germline V gene are MGHRA and YSYEKL. The CDR3 length is 15 residues.

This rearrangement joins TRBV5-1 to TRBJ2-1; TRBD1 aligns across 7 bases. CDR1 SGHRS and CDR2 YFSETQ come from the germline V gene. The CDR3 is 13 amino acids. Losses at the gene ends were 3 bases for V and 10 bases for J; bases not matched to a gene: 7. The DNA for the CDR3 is TGCGCCAGCAGCTCCCGGGACAGAATCGAGCAGTTCTTC. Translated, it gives CASSSRDRIEQFF.

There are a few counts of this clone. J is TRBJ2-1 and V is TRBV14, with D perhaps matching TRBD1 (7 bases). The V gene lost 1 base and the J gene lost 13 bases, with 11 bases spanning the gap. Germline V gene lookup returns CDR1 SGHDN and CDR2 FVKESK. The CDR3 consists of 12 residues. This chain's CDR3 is CASSQVQGGQFF. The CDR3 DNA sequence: TGTGCCAGCAGCCAAGTTCAGGGGGGTCAGTTCTTC.

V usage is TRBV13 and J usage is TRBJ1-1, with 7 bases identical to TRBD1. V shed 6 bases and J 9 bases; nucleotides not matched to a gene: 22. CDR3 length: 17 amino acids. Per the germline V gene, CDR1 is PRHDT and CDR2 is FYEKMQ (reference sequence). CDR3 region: CASSYSWDRGPSWKAFF. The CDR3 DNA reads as TGTGCCAGCAGTTACAGCTGGGACAGAGGCCCCTCTTGGAAAGCTTTCTTT.

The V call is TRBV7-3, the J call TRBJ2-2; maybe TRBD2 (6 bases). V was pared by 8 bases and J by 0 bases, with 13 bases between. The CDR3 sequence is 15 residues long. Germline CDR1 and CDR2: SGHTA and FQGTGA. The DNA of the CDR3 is TGTGCCAGCTCCCCGCGGGGTTCGAACACCGGGGAGCTGTTTTTT. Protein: CASSPRGSNTGELFF.